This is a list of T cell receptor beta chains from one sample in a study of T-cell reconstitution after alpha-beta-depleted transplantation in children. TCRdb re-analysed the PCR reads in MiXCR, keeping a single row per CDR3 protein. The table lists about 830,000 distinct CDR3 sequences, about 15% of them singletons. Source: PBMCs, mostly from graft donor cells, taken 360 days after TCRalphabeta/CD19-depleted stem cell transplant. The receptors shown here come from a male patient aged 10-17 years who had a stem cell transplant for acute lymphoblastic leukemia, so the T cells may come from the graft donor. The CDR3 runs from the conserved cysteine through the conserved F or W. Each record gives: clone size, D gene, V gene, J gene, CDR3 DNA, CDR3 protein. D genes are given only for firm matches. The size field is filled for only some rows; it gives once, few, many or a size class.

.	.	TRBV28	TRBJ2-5	TGTGCCAGCACCAACCTCCGGGACGGAGAGACCCAGTACTTC	CASTNLRDGETQYF
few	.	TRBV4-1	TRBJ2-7	TGCGCCAGCAGCCAAGATCTAGGGACCTACGAGCAGTACTTC	CASSQDLGTYEQYF
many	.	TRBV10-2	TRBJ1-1	TGCGCCAGCTCCCCAACAGGCGGGAGCGGGGAAGCTTTCTTT	CASSPTGGSGEAFF
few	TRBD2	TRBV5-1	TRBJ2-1	TGCGCCAGCAGACGATCCACAGGGGGGACAGCGGGAGGGAGGCATGAGCAGTTCTTC	CASRRSTGGTAGGRHEQFF
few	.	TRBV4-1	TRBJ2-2	TGCGCCAGCATCCTCATGGTCGGGATGTCTGGAAGAACCGGGGAGCTGTTTTTT	CASILMVGMSGRTGELFF
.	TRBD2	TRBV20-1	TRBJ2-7	TGCAGTGCACTAGCCGGCGGGAGGGCTAGCGAGCAGTACTTC	CSALAGGRASEQYF
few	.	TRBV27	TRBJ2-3	TGTGCCAGCACAGGCCCTGCAGATACGCAGTATTTT	CASTGPADTQYF
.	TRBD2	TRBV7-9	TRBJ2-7	TGTGCCAGCAGCCATAGCGGGACCTACTACGAGCAGTACTTC	CASSHSGTYYEQYF
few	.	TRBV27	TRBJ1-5	TGTGCCAGCAGTTCCCAAACCTTTTCGGACTATAGCAATCAGCCCCAGCATTTT	CASSSQTFSDYSNQPQHF
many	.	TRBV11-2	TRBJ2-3	TGTGCCAGCAGCTTAGAGCCTAGCCGAGGGACAGATACGCAGTATTTT	CASSLEPSRGTDTQYF
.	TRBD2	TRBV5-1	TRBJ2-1	TGCGCCAGCAGCTTGGGAGTTGGCGGGAGATCTTACAATGAGCAGTTCTTC	CASSLGVGGRSYNEQFF
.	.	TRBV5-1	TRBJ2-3	TGCGCCAGCAGCTTGGACGAGGGTGTCGCAGATACGCAGTATTTT	CASSLDEGVADTQYF
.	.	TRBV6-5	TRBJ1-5	TGTGCCAGCAGTTACTCGAGACCGGGGCAGGGACAACAGCCCCAGCATTTT	CASSYSRPGQGQQPQHF
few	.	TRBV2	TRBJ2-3	TGTGCCAGCAGCAGATTCCTCGGGTCTGCAGATACGCAGTATTTT	CASSRFLGSADTQYF
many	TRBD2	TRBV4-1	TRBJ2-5	TGCGCCAGCAGCCAAGACCGACTAGCGGGAGGGAGGGAGACCCAGTACTTC	CASSQDRLAGGRETQYF
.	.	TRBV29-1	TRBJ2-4	TGCAGCGTCCCGGGGCAGTGGAGCAAAAACATTCAGTACTTC	CSVPGQWSKNIQYF
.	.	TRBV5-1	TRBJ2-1	TGCGCCAGCAGCTTACGGGAGTTGGGTTTAACGGTTGAGCAGTTCTTC	CASSLRELGLTVEQFF
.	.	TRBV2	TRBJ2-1	TGTGCCAGCAGTGAATCAGGGGCCTTGTACAATGAGCAGTTCTTC	CASSESGALYNEQFF
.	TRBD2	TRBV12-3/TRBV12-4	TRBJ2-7	TGTGCCAGCAGTTTAGCGGGGGGGTCGGACGAGCAGTACTTC	CASSLAGGSDEQYF
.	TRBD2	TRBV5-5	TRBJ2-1	TGTGCCAGCAGCTTGTCTTTAGCGGGAGCCCTAGACTACAATGAGCAGTTCTTC	CASSLSLAGALDYNEQFF
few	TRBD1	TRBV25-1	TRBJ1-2	TGTGCCAGCAGTGAATATAGGACAGGGGGCGCCGGCTACACCTTC	CASSEYRTGGAGYTF
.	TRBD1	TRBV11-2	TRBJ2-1	TGTGCCAGCAGCTCCTCCAGACAGGGTAACAATGAGCAGTTCTTC	CASSSSRQGNNEQFF
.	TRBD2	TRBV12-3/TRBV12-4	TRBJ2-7	TGTGCCAGCAGTCGCGGGACTAGCGGGTACCGGGAGCAGTACTTC	CASSRGTSGYREQYF
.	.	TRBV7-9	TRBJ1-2	TGTGCCAGCAGTAGCAGTCATGGCTACACCTTC	CASSSSHGYTF
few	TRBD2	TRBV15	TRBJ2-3	TGTGCCACCAGCAGTTTTCCTAGCGGGAGGGACACAGATACGCAGTATTTT	CATSSFPSGRDTDTQYF
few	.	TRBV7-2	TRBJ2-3	TGTGCCAGCAGCTATGGACAGCTAGCCACGCAGTATTTT	CASSYGQLATQYF
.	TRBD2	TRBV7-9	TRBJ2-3	TGTGCCAGCAGCTTAGTCGGCCTAGCGGGAACTATCGAAGCTGTCATGAATACGCAGTATTTT	CASSLVGLAGTIEAVMNTQYF
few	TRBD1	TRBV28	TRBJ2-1	TGTGCCAGCAGTTCGGACAGGGCTTTCCACAATGAGCAGTTCTTC	CASSSDRAFHNEQFF
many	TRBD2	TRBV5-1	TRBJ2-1	TGCGCCAGCAGCTTGGTATCGGCGGGAGTGTCGGATGAGCAGTTCTTC	CASSLVSAGVSDEQFF
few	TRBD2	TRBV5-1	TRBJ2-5	TGCGCCAGCAGCCTTTGGACTAGCGGGACCCAAGAGACCCAGTACTTC	CASSLWTSGTQETQYF
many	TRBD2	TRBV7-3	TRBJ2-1	TGTGCCAGCAGCTTTGATCAGACTAGCGGGACTTCCTACAATGAGCAGTTCTTC	CASSFDQTSGTSYNEQFF
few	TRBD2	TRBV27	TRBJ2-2	TGTGCCAGCCGCCTTCCAGGACTAGCGGGAGTCAAGAACACCGGGGAGCTGTTTTTT	CASRLPGLAGVKNTGELFF
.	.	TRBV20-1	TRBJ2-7	TGCAGTGCTTCCCCCCGGGCGGAGGGCGAGCAGTACTTC	CSASPRAEGEQYF
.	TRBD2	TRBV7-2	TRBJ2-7	TGTGCCAGCAGCTTAGTCCCAGCGGGAGGGCGCGAGCAGTACTTC	CASSLVPAGGREQYF
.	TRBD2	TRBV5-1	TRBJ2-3	TGCGCCAGCAGCTTGACGCTAGCGGGCGGTGCTAGCACAGATACGCAGTATTTT	CASSLTLAGGASTDTQYF
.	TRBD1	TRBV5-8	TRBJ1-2	TGTGCCAGCAGCTACCGGACAGGGAGACGTGGCTACACCTTC	CASSYRTGRRGYTF
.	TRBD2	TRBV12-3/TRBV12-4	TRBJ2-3	TGTGCCAGCAGTTTTCTAGCGGGAGGCCCCGAGGATACGCAGTATTTT	CASSFLAGGPEDTQYF
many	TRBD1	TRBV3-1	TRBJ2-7	TGTGCCAGCAGCCGGGACAGTATCGCTTACGAGCAGTACTTC	CASSRDSIAYEQYF
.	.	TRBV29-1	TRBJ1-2	TGCAGCGTTGTCAGGGTGAGGGATTTATACTATGGCTACACCTTC	CSVVRVRDLYYGYTF
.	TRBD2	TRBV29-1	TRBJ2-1	TGCAGCGTTGAAGATCTTGGTAGCGGGTACTTAGATGAGCAGTTCTTC	CSVEDLGSGYLDEQFF
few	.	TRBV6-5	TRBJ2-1	TGTGCCAGCAGTTACCGCCTATCCGGGATTGAGCAGTTCTTC	CASSYRLSGIEQFF
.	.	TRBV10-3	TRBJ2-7	TGTGCCATCAGTGAGGCGAGGGGGGCAGGGAAAACCCACGAGCAGTACTTC	CAISEARGAGKTHEQYF